This TCR beta chain was retrieved from a study of cytomegalovirus exposure and HLA in healthy donors (dated by TCRdb to about 2017). Describing the broader study: An earlier analysis of roughly 630 of the donors reported 276 Gb of sequence data and around 120 million unique TCR beta sequences from 150 million to 200 million T cells. A later genetic analysis took genome-wide SNP genotypes for 398 of the 666 donors and used that subset as a discovery cohort. Across some 400 genotyped donors of the cohort, an average of approximately 240,000 unique TCR beta nucleotide sequences per donor were sequenced, and about a sixth of those sequences were non-productive. An earlier analysis of 587 of the donors used high-throughput TCR beta sequencing to judge whether each TCR beta V gene segment behaved as functional or pseudogenic. Several DR-DQ haplotypes were treated as single units for association and clustering because of strong linkage in the cohort. Donor age, sex, ethnicity and CMV serostatus were compiled together with the repertoire data. Every repertoire in the discovery cohort had been generated on one and the same sequencing platform. The study combined high-throughput TCR immunosequencing, statistical association of individual TCRs with disease status, and machine learning to predict cytomegalovirus infection status. In a later analysis, previously published TCR beta repertoires from about 670 donors were re-analyzed and high-resolution HLA genotyping was added so that TCR occurrence patterns could be studied. An early release covering some 640 HLA-typed donors comprised 300 to 350 gigabases of sequencing data and roughly 86 million unique TCR sequences. A separate validation cohort of 100 to 150 different subjects was used in addition to the 666-subject first cohort. Using immunosequencing, the study profiled T cell repertoires from roughly 650 subjects and related those repertoires to cytomegalovirus serostatus. Of the roughly 410 genotyped donors, 81% were placed in the genetic ancestry cluster associated with self-reported Caucasian donors. The study was designed to test whether signatures of past pathogen exposure could be identified by cataloging public T cell receptors. Class I and class II HLA loci were covered by the typing at four-digit resolution. Typing coverage differed by locus: A, B, C, DRB1 and DQB1 were typed in roughly 620-630 donors, DQA1 in approximately 520, DPA1 in around 580, and DPB1 in approximately 450. In the later analysis, no new phenotypic data were used to find candidate immune exposures; instead, reliance was placed on TCR beta sequences and their occurrence across donors. Overall study outcomes, separate from this receptor: In a later genetic analysis, a missense DCLRE1C variant was associated with V-gene and J-gene trimming of TCR beta chains, and the association was replicated in an independent cohort. According to a later analysis, TCR association rates differed among HLA loci, with DRB1 alleles showing the most associated TCRs and HLA-C alleles showing the fewest. Cytomegalovirus status was reported to be diagnosed by the classifier with high specificity and sensitivity in both the original and validation cohorts. Because some donors lacked HLA typing at each locus, the association tests relied only on the typed subset. According to a later analysis, most CMV-associated TCR beta chains appeared to be HLA-restricted, and the HLA associations seemed to be driven largely by CMV exposure. In this cohort, only TCR beta chains were sequenced, and detectable features were limited by the absence of alpha or paired-chain data. An earlier analysis of approximately 500 of the donors showed that most TCR beta V segments appeared in productive rearrangements either about 90% or about 30% of the time, which broadly matched IMGT annotations. When HLA alleles, especially DR and DQ, strongly co-occurred, TCR associations were difficult to assign to individual alleles. The earlier analysis of a few hundred of the donors excluded approximately 15 rarely observed V segments, including chromosome 9 orphons, because counts were too low. The authors suggested that the approach could potentially be generalized to other disease states and immunological phenotypes. In a later analysis, some 18,000 TCR beta sequences were associated with specific HLA alleles at a false discovery rate of 0.05. Linkage disequilibrium might explain the correlated functional status among segregating V segments, but an unknown experimental factor could not be excluded. In vitro tests confirmed that a few of the cytomegalovirus-associated TCR beta chains recognize cytomegalovirus antigens. A later genetic analysis reported fewer N-insertions in productive TCRs among donors in an Asian-associated ancestry cluster than the 666-donor mean. Most TCR sequences were observed very rarely across donors, whereas some public TCRs were present in many individuals. Sequencing depth was assumed to be roughly uniform across donors in the presence/absence analyses, though that assumption may not hold. A further reported finding was that TCR beta sequences accurately predicted the HLA-A and HLA-B alleles for most subjects in the first cohort. A cluster of highly shared sequence variants was judged likely to represent a technical artifact of the sequencing pipeline. According to a later analysis, parvovirus B19, influenza, CMV and Epstein-Barr virus appeared linked to several top co-occurrence clusters. The study listed approximately 150 TCR beta chains as associated with cytomegalovirus. For the cohort, immune exposure information was limited to CMV serostatus. A later analysis found that HLA-associated TCR beta chains were more clonally expanded and had lower generation probabilities than equally common non-associated chains.

Concerning this clone itself: Its target antigen remains unknown.

The cohort was made up of about 610 healthy bone marrow donors. All cohort members were sampled while nominally healthy, although unrecorded immune exposures were likely present. The donor was CMV seronegative and belonged to the group of approximately 320 seronegative cohort members. Each donor provided a peripheral blood sample, and peripheral blood mononuclear cells were used for TCR beta sequencing. The Qiagen DNeasy Blood Extraction Kit was used to extract genomic DNA from the blood cell samples. Library prep was done by the immunoSEQ multiplex PCR assay. For the multiplex PCR, a mixture combining 60 forward primers for TCR Vbeta segments and 13 reverse primers for TCR Jbeta segments was used. The CDR3 region of rearranged TCR beta genes was amplified from genomic DNA by a multiplex PCR assay. The amplified TCR beta libraries were sequenced on the Illumina HiSeq System as 87-base-pair reads. The authors' analysis ran thus. A later analysis counted about 80 million unique TCR beta chains across the 700 or so repertoires, and some 12 million of these chains were shared by at least two donors. To remove PCR and sequencing errors, raw reads were error-corrected and collapsed into unique sequences using a nearest-neighbor algorithm that merged closely related sequences. V, D and J gene segments were assigned by aligning CDR3 sequences to IMGT reference sequences. Each retained sequence needed at least a six-nucleotide match to both a V gene segment and a J gene segment. A rearrangement was called productive if the CDR3 had no stop codons and remained in frame with V and J, and every other rearrangement was called non-productive. CDR3 was defined by IMGT convention, running from the second conserved V-encoded cysteine to the conserved J-encoded phenylalanine. In an earlier analysis of around 600 of the donors, sequences lacking an unambiguous match to a single V gene segment were excluded. An earlier analysis of several hundred of the donors called V segments functional above 56.7% productive rearrangements and segregating when the between-donor standard deviation exceeded 5%. A statistical classification framework was built to diagnose cytomegalovirus status from the catalog of TCR beta chain sequences. In a later analysis, TCR nucleotide sequences were compared against IMGT/GENE-DB human TR gene sequences so that V and J genes could be assigned. The TCRdist pipeline was used in a later analysis to assign CDR3 sequences and most-parsimonious VDJ recombination scenarios. A later analysis defined each TCR beta chain by its CDR3 amino acid sequence plus V-gene family, and excluded reads lacking a unique V-gene family. In a later analysis, around 650 highly shared, low-generation-probability nucleotide sequences were removed to address suspected cross-contamination and a sequencing artifact. For each public chain, a later analysis derived a clonal expansion index from normalized ranks of inferred template counts within each repertoire. A later analysis computed generation probabilities with a VDJ recombination model fitted to out-of-frame rearrangements, and checked the results against IGoR. Hypergeometric tests were used in a later analysis to score TCR-TCR, TCR-HLA and TCR-CMV co-occurrence, with a repertoire-size bias correction applied to the TCR pairs. In a later analysis, false discovery rates were estimated by permuting HLA or CMV assignments 20 times. A later analysis grouped co-occurring TCRs with DBSCAN, adding TCRdist sequence similarity when clustering within HLA-allele-positive subsets. Co-occurrence clustering excluded repertoires with fewer than 30,000 or more than 120,000 public chains, plus five with anomalous nucleotide sharing. The immuneACCESS repertoire file appears here via TCRdb, limited to in-frame rearrangements. These files lack a portion of the clones; in checked studies, under half of the deficit traces to unresolved V genes, and the cause of the others is not known. V and J calls and clone size are as listed in that table; D and trimming were resolved from the DNA. For this sample, the table gives about 130,000 clones. Of the sample, roughly 1.4% falls within the top ten clones.

The clonotype was recovered from a middle-aged woman in good health and CMV-seronegative. The material sequenced was PBMCs.

The CDR3 has the sequence CASSLASLGVAGELFF. The base sequence is TGTGCCAGCAGCTTAGCCAGTTTAGGGGTGGCCGGGGAGCTGTTTTTT. The sequence links TRBV7-2 to TRBJ2-2; perhaps TRBD1 is the D gene, with 5 bases matching. The CDR3, from cysteine to phenylalanine, totals 16 residues. This entry keeps only the CDR3 DNA: 48 bases, framed from base 1. Trimming removed 0 bases from V and 6 bases from J, leaving 14 bases between the germline ends. CDR1 and CDR2 (SGHTA, FQGNSA) derive from the germline V gene.